The T cell receptor (beta chain) described here comes from a study of T cell repertoires in cytomegalovirus infection. Whole-study context: Researchers turned to recently identified HLA-C-restricted CMV epitopes as well as well-studied HLA-B-restricted ones.

Each CDR3 protein gets one entry after TCRdb re-called the reads with MiXCR. The top ten hold roughly 20% of the sample, which has under 850,000 distinct CDR3 sequences, 33% seen once. Study-wide findings and caveats: What dominated the ex vivo response were HLA-C-restricted CMV-specific TCR beta clonotypes.

Details on this clonotype: What it binds is unknown.

Per the germline V gene, CDR1 is SSHAT and CDR2 is FNYEAQ (reference sequence). With 1 base removed from V and 2 bases from J, the gap between germline ends came to 12 bases. The CDR3 contains 16 residues. The chain links TRBV7-7 to TRBJ2-1; D might be TRBD1 or TRBD2, each matching 5 bases. This clonotype was obtained from a human donor in good health (CMV status not recorded). Some clones in this sample may be carry-over from other donors' samples. Here the sequenced sample was cultured PBMCs, taken from culture after CMV antigen stimulation. This CDR3 is CASSLGSGPTYNEQFF. DNA for the CDR3: TGTGCCAGCAGCTTAGGGTCGGGACCAACCTACAATGAGCAGTTCTTC.